This T cell receptor (beta chain) was identified during a study of shared clonotypes between healthy human individuals. Overall study: Donors were a couple of women and a few men aged 18 to 49. General study findings and limits: Clonotype sharing across several donors was observed for roughly 5% of naive CD4 clonotypes. Non-shared clonotypes had lower generation probabilities than clonotypes shared by all four sorted-subset donors.

Assay execution proceeded at the deep level. Method: immunoSEQ multiplex PCR; TCRdb's copy keeps in-frame clones and lacks some. The table includes about 650,000 clones, about 95% detected once. Positive CCR7 selection of CD45RO-negative cells yielded the naive CD8 cells, and terminally differentiated effector memory CD45RA+ cells were excluded. Concerning this clone: Its antigen is as yet unknown. Other DNA sequences in this specimen translate into the identical CDR3.

The sequenced sample was naive CD8+ T cells sorted from blood. The source is a woman aged 25 to 39 in good health.

The chain's CDR3 is CASSPTGSTEAFF. For the CDR3, the DNA is TGTGCCAGCAGCCCCACAGGGAGCACTGAAGCTTTCTTT. This chain links TRBV2 with TRBJ1-1; possibly TRBD1 for D (6 bases). The length of the CDR3 is 13 residues. Trimming removed 6 bases at V and 4 bases at J, with 12 bases between. CDR1 SNHLY and CDR2 FYNNEI come from the germline V gene.